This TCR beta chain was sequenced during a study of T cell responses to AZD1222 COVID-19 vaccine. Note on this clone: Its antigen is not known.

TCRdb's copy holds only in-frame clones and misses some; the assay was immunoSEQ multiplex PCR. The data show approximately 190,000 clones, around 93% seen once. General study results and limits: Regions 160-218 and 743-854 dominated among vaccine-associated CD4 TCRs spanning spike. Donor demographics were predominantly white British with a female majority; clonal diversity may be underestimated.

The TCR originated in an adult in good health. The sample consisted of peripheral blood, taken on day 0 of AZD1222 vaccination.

CDR3 in amino acids: CASSVTGGAWQPQHF. CDR3 nucleotide sequence: TGTGCCAGTAGTGTAACAGGGGGCGCGTGGCAGCCCCAGCATTTT. The chain uses TRBV19 and TRBJ1-5; 9 bases align to TRBD1. The CDR3 spans 15 residues. Germline V CDR1 and CDR2: LNHDA, SQIVND (reference sequence). V trimming: 5 bases; J trimming: 7 bases; junction bases outside the gene matches: 9.